A selection of T cell receptor beta chains follows, all from one sample in a study of blood T cell repertoires in COVID-19. TCRdb's copy holds only in-frame clones and misses some; the assay was immunoSEQ multiplex PCR. The table lists under 350,000 clones, 85% to 90% of them singletons. What was sequenced was PBMCs or T cells enriched from blood (not recorded which). These receptors were collected from a young man who had recovered from COVID-19. The CDR3 runs from the conserved cysteine through the conserved F or W. Fields, in order: D gene, clone size, V gene, J gene, CDR3 protein, CDR3 DNA. The D gene is left open where the match is weak. Clone size, where shown, is once, few, many, or a class for clones that have expanded.

.	.	TRBV7-6	TRBJ1-1	CASSSEQGMNTEAFF	TGTGCCAGCAGCTCCGAGCAGGGGATGAACACTGAAGCTTTCTTT
.	.	TRBV11-3	TRBJ2-1	CASSLSWGGPEQFF	TGTGCCAGCAGCTTGTCCTGGGGGGGGCCGGAGCAGTTCTTC
TRBD2	.	TRBV12-5	TRBJ2-7	CASAVGGRSYSYEQYF	TGTGCTAGTGCAGTAGGCGGGAGGTCATATTCCTACGAGCAGTACTTC
TRBD1	.	TRBV12-3/TRBV12-4	TRBJ1-6	CASRDRLNSPLHF	TGTGCCAGCAGGGACAGGCTGAATTCACCCCTCCACTTT
.	.	TRBV3-1/TRBV3-2	TRBJ2-1	CASSQGGLMMGEQFF	TGTGCCAGCAGCCAAGGAGGACTAATGATGGGTGAGCAGTTCTTC
.	.	TRBV2	TRBJ2-5	CASSRTGQETQYF	TGTGCCAGCAGCCGGACTGGACAAGAGACCCAGTACTTC
.	.	TRBV5-1	TRBJ1-1	CASSLNQGWNTEAFF	TGCGCCAGCAGCTTAAACCAGGGGTGGAACACTGAAGCTTTCTTT
.	.	TRBV18	TRBJ1-1	CASSQEATEAFF	TGTGCCAGCTCACAGGAGGCCACTGAAGCTTTCTTT
TRBD1	.	TRBV3-1/TRBV3-2	TRBJ1-5	CASADTGGNQPQHF	TGTGCCAGCGCCGATACAGGGGGAAATCAGCCCCAGCATTTT
.	.	TRBV12-3/TRBV12-4	TRBJ1-2	CASSLDSLGGYTF	TGTGCCAGCAGTTTGGACAGTTTAGGTGGCTACACCTTC
TRBD2	.	TRBV5-5	TRBJ2-2	CASSRDGLAGFTGELFF	TGTGCCAGCAGCCGCGATGGACTAGCGGGATTCACCGGGGAGCTGTTTTTT
.	once	TRBV12-5	TRBJ2-7	CASGPSQDEQYF	TGTGCTAGTGGTCCCTCTCAGGACGAGCAGTACTTC
TRBD1	.	TRBV12-5	TRBJ1-1	CASGPDRGRTEAFF	TGTGCTAGTGGCCCGGACAGGGGGCGGACGGAAGCTTTCTTT
TRBD1	.	TRBV9	TRBJ1-5	CASSVGTGYNQPQHF	TGTGCCAGCAGCGTAGGGACAGGGTATAATCAGCCCCAGCATTTT
TRBD1	once	TRBV11-2	TRBJ1-1	CASSLGTGAILLNTEAFF	TGTGCCAGCAGCTTAGGGACAGGGGCCATACTATTGAACACTGAAGCTTTCTTT
TRBD1	.	TRBV18	TRBJ2-5	CASSPGQGDGETQYF	TGTGCCAGCTCACCGGGACAGGGAGATGGGGAGACCCAGTACTTC
TRBD1	.	TRBV28	TRBJ1-1	CASSKRHIQGRNTEAFF	TGTGCCAGCAGTAAACGACATATACAGGGGCGCAACACTGAAGCTTTCTTT